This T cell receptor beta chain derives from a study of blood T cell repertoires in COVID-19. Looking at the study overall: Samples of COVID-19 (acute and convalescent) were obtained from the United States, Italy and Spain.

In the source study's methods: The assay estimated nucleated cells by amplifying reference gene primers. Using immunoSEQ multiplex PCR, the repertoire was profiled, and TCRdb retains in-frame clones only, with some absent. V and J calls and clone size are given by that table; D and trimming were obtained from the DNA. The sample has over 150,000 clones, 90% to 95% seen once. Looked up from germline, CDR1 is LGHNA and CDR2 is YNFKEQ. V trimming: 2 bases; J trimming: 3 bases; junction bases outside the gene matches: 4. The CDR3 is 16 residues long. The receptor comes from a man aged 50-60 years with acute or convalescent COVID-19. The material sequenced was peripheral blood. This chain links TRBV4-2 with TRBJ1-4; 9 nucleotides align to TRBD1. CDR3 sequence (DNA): TGTGCCAGCAGCCAACGGGACAGGGATCCTAATGAAAAACTGTTTTTT. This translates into CASSQRDRDPNEKLFF.